Each of the 3 T cell receptor beta chains below was sequenced from the same sample in a study of CD8+CD57+ T cells in acquired aplastic anemia (dated by TCRdb to the late 2010s). The sequencer was an Illumina HiSeq 2000. Genomic DNA served as template for TCR beta VDJ combination and CDR3 sequence profiling. TCRdb ran its own pipeline on the public reads, namely fastp trimming at Q25 and MiXCR clone calling, and kept in-frame beta chains. Every distinct CDR3 protein forms one entry, paired with its most common genes and DNA. This sample lists 400,000 to 450,000 distinct CDR3 sequences; 65% to 80% were detected once. The ten largest clonotypes hold 3.5% to 4.5% of the sample. Sequencing used sorted CD4+, CD8+, or CD8+CD57+ T cells (not recorded which) from PBMCs. These receptor sequences come from a human donor in good health, serving as a control.

Here the CDR3 reads CASRVLQGAGEQFF. CDR3 coding DNA: TGTGCCAGCAGGGTACTACAGGGGGCGGGTGAGCAGTTCTTC. The chain is built from TRBV11-2 and TRBJ2-1, with 9 bases that match TRBD1. The germline V gene encodes CDR1 SGHAT and CDR2 FQNNGV. The junction had 9 bases not matched to a gene; V was cut back by 6 bases and J by 9 bases. CDR3 length: 14 amino acids.

This clonotype was detected once. Likely a read error: the CDR3 ends without its conserved phenylalanine or tryptophan. The limits of the CDR3 on the DNA are not certain, so only TCRdb's listed CDR3 is given. The chain employs TRBV7-3 and TRBJ2-7; whether TRBD1, the table's D call, matches the DNA was not checked. Per germline, CDR1 SGHTA and CDR2 FQGTGA. The CDR3 numbers 11 amino acids, ends counted. The CDR3 loop is CASSERTGGRC.

This clonotype was recorded once. A read error may produce the germline difference seen at one junction end. The chain uses TRBV9 and TRBJ2-6, with TRBD2 as a possible D gene (7 bases). Germline CDR1 and CDR2: SGDLS and YYNGEE. This CDR3 contains 16 residues. The CDR3 nucleotides are TGTGCCAGCAGCATGCGAGCGGGGACTGGGGACAACCTCCTGACTTTC. Amino acid sequence: CASSMRAGTGDNLLTF.